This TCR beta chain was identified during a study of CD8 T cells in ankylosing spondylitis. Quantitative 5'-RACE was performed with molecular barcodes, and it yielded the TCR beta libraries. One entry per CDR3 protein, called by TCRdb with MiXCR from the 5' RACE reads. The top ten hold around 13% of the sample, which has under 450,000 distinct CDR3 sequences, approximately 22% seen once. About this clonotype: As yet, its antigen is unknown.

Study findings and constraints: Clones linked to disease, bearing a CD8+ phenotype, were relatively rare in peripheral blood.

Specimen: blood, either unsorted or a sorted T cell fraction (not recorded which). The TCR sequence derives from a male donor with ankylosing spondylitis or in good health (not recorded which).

The CDR3 region has the DNA TGTGCCACAGGCGGGGGGGCGTCCTACGAGCAGTACTTC. Its translation is CATGGGASYEQYF. The chain joins TRBV10-3 to TRBJ2-7; 9 nucleotides align to TRBD2. This CDR3 comprises 13 residues. Germline V gives CDR1 ENHRY, CDR2 SYGVKD. V lost 10 bases and J lost 1; bases outside the gene matches: 5.